These T cell receptor beta chains were read from a single sample in a study of shared clonotypes between healthy human individuals. Assay used: immunoSEQ multiplex PCR; TCRdb lists only in-frame clones, some missing. The data hold 2 million to 3 million clones, with under 95% observed a single time. Sequencing was done on a sample of naive CD4+ T cells from PBMCs. The receptors originated from a man in his late teens or twenties in good health. Some clones in this sample may be carry-over from other donors' samples. The CDR3 runs from the conserved cysteine through the conserved F or W. The order of the fields is clone size, D gene, J gene, V gene, CDR3 protein, CDR3 DNA. The D gene is left open where the match is weak. The size entry is marked missing in some rows and otherwise reads once, few, many or a size class.

clone_size: .; d_call: TRBD2; j_call: TRBJ2-1; v_call: TRBV9; cdr3_aa: CASSVGGSSHNEQFF; cdr3_nt: TGTGCCAGCAGCGTAGGCGGGAGTTCCCACAATGAGCAGTTCTTC
clone_size: .; d_call: .; j_call: TRBJ2-2; v_call: TRBV7-9; cdr3_aa: CASSRTSSANTGELFF; cdr3_nt: TGTGCCAGCAGCCGAACATCTAGCGCTAACACCGGGGAGCTGTTTTTT
clone_size: .; d_call: .; j_call: TRBJ2-7; v_call: TRBV28; cdr3_aa: CASSLAGGQGGEQYF; cdr3_nt: TGTGCCAGCAGTTTAGCGGGCGGTCAGGGGGGCGAGCAGTACTTC
clone_size: few; d_call: .; j_call: TRBJ1-1; v_call: TRBV18; cdr3_aa: CASSPTVNTEAFF; cdr3_nt: TGTGCCAGCTCACCGACAGTGAACACTGAAGCTTTCTTT
clone_size: .; d_call: TRBD1; j_call: TRBJ2-7; v_call: TRBV6-6; cdr3_aa: CASSPPQGALSYEQYF; cdr3_nt: TGTGCCAGCAGCCCGCCGCAGGGGGCCCTCTCCTACGAGCAGTACTTC
clone_size: .; d_call: .; j_call: TRBJ1-2; v_call: TRBV7-9; cdr3_aa: CASSLAGLDYYGYTF; cdr3_nt: TGTGCCAGCAGCTTAGCGGGTTTGGATTACTATGGCTACACCTTC
clone_size: .; d_call: .; j_call: TRBJ2-7; v_call: TRBV6-1; cdr3_aa: CASSEGYEQYF; cdr3_nt: TGTGCCAGCAGTGAGGGTTACGAGCAGTACTTC
clone_size: few; d_call: .; j_call: TRBJ1-5; v_call: TRBV23-1; cdr3_aa: CASSPAGPNQPQHF; cdr3_nt: TGCGCCAGCAGTCCGGCGGGGCCCAATCAGCCCCAGCATTTT
clone_size: .; d_call: .; j_call: TRBJ1-5; v_call: TRBV19; cdr3_aa: CASSIDPVQPQHF; cdr3_nt: TGTGCCAGTAGTATAGACCCGGTGCAGCCCCAGCATTTT
clone_size: .; d_call: .; j_call: TRBJ2-1; v_call: TRBV27; cdr3_aa: CASSLEWALLGSYNEQFF; cdr3_nt: TGTGCCAGCAGTTTAGAATGGGCTCTGCTCGGCTCCTACAATGAGCAGTTCTTC
clone_size: .; d_call: .; j_call: TRBJ1-2; v_call: TRBV28; cdr3_aa: CASSLSWYLGPYGYTF; cdr3_nt: TGTGCCAGCAGTTTATCCTGGTACTTGGGCCCCTATGGCTACACCTTC
clone_size: .; d_call: TRBD1; j_call: TRBJ2-5; v_call: TRBV10-3; cdr3_aa: CATEEGQPYQETQYF; cdr3_nt: TGTGCCACCGAAGAGGGACAGCCCTACCAAGAGACCCAGTACTTC
clone_size: .; d_call: .; j_call: TRBJ2-7; v_call: TRBV7-2; cdr3_aa: CAVQAQGLAFDEQYF; cdr3_nt: TGTGCCGTACAGGCCCAGGGACTCGCCTTTGACGAGCAGTACTTC
clone_size: .; d_call: .; j_call: TRBJ2-2; v_call: TRBV14; cdr3_aa: CASSPQLGTGELFF; cdr3_nt: TGTGCCAGCAGCCCACAGCTAGGGACCGGGGAGCTGTTTTTT
clone_size: .; d_call: .; j_call: TRBJ1-4; v_call: TRBV18; cdr3_aa: CASSPTGYRGEKLFF; cdr3_nt: TGTGCCAGCTCACCAACCGGGTACCGGGGGGAAAAACTGTTTTTT
clone_size: .; d_call: .; j_call: TRBJ2-5; v_call: TRBV5-1; cdr3_aa: CASSLDGRETQYF; cdr3_nt: TGCGCCAGCAGCTTAGACGGCCGGGAGACCCAGTACTTC
clone_size: .; d_call: .; j_call: TRBJ2-1; v_call: TRBV2; cdr3_aa: CASRTTGSEQFF; cdr3_nt: TGTGCCAGCAGGACGACAGGCAGTGAGCAGTTCTTC
clone_size: .; d_call: TRBD2; j_call: TRBJ2-5; v_call: TRBV5-4; cdr3_aa: CASSLRAGGEETQYF; cdr3_nt: TGTGCCAGCAGCTTAAGAGCGGGAGGGGAAGAGACCCAGTACTTC
clone_size: .; d_call: .; j_call: TRBJ2-7; v_call: TRBV6-4; cdr3_aa: CASRLWGEPHEQYF; cdr3_nt: TGTGCCAGCAGATTGTGGGGGGAGCCACACGAGCAGTACTTC
clone_size: .; d_call: .; j_call: TRBJ1-5; v_call: TRBV2; cdr3_aa: CASGDVSNQPQHF; cdr3_nt: TGTGCCAGCGGGGATGTGAGCAATCAGCCCCAGCATTTT
clone_size: once; d_call: .; j_call: TRBJ2-5; v_call: TRBV10-2; cdr3_aa: CASTIQRGNQETQYF; cdr3_nt: TGCGCCAGCACCATTCAAAGGGGTAACCAAGAGACCCAGTACTTC
clone_size: .; d_call: .; j_call: TRBJ1-1; v_call: TRBV18; cdr3_aa: CASSLGAGTEAFF; cdr3_nt: TGTGCCAGCTCACTGGGCGCAGGCACTGAAGCTTTCTTT
clone_size: once; d_call: .; j_call: TRBJ2-1; v_call: TRBV4-3; cdr3_aa: CASSQDYANYNEQFF; cdr3_nt: TGCGCCAGCAGCCAAGATTACGCTAATTACAATGAGCAGTTCTTC
clone_size: .; d_call: TRBD1; j_call: TRBJ2-2; v_call: TRBV5-6; cdr3_aa: CASSRGQASNTGELFF; cdr3_nt: TGTGCCAGCAGCCGCGGACAGGCCTCGAACACCGGGGAGCTGTTTTTT
clone_size: .; d_call: .; j_call: TRBJ1-1; v_call: TRBV7-6; cdr3_aa: CASSLRQGIGVNTEAFF; cdr3_nt: TGTGCCAGCAGCTTACGGCAGGGGATCGGAGTGAACACTGAAGCTTTCTTT
clone_size: .; d_call: .; j_call: TRBJ2-1; v_call: TRBV10-1; cdr3_aa: CASSEGAVLGINEQFF; cdr3_nt: TGCGCCAGCAGTGAGGGGGCCGTACTAGGGATCAATGAGCAGTTCTTC
clone_size: once; d_call: .; j_call: TRBJ1-1; v_call: TRBV28; cdr3_aa: CASNPGTLGTAEAFF; cdr3_nt: TGTGCCAGCAACCCCGGGACGCTGGGGACCGCTGAAGCTTTCTTT
clone_size: .; d_call: .; j_call: TRBJ2-7; v_call: TRBV28; cdr3_aa: CASTTPGGRGATSARAPSSYEQYF; cdr3_nt: TGTGCCAGCACCACCCCAGGGGGACGGGGCGCTACTAGCGCTAGGGCCCCTAGCTCCTACGAGCAGTACTTC
clone_size: .; d_call: .; j_call: TRBJ2-3; v_call: TRBV5-6; cdr3_aa: CASSLREGARATDTQYF; cdr3_nt: TGTGCCAGCAGCCTAAGGGAAGGGGCGAGGGCCACAGATACGCAGTATTTT
clone_size: .; d_call: .; j_call: TRBJ2-2; v_call: TRBV28; cdr3_aa: CASSPSSSRLFF; cdr3_nt: TGTGCCAGCAGTCCATCCTCTTCGAGGCTGTTTTTT
clone_size: .; d_call: .; j_call: TRBJ2-7; v_call: TRBV6-5; cdr3_aa: CASSYSIDGHEQYF; cdr3_nt: TGTGCCAGCAGTTACTCCATCGACGGACACGAGCAGTACTTC
clone_size: .; d_call: TRBD1; j_call: TRBJ1-2; v_call: TRBV18; cdr3_aa: CASSPGTGVYQDGYTF; cdr3_nt: TGTGCCAGCTCACCCGGGACAGGGGTGTATCAAGATGGCTACACCTTC
clone_size: .; d_call: .; j_call: TRBJ2-1; v_call: TRBV18; cdr3_aa: CASSPSGSLRAYNEQFF; cdr3_nt: TGTGCCAGCTCACCAAGTGGGAGCCTTCGAGCCTACAATGAGCAGTTCTTC
clone_size: .; d_call: .; j_call: TRBJ2-1; v_call: TRBV30; cdr3_aa: CARQGPGDNEQFF; cdr3_nt: TGTGCCCGGCAAGGGCCCGGAGACAATGAGCAGTTCTTC
clone_size: once; d_call: .; j_call: TRBJ2-3; v_call: TRBV10-3; cdr3_aa: CAISVTDTQYF; cdr3_nt: TGTGCCATCAGTGTGACAGATACGCAGTATTTT
clone_size: .; d_call: TRBD1; j_call: TRBJ2-3; v_call: TRBV5-1; cdr3_aa: CASKGGTGTHTDTQYF; cdr3_nt: TGCGCCAGCAAGGGAGGGACAGGGACCCACACAGATACGCAGTATTTT
clone_size: .; d_call: TRBD1; j_call: TRBJ2-3; v_call: TRBV7-2; cdr3_aa: CASSSGGSDTQYF; cdr3_nt: TGTGCCAGCAGCTCAGGGGGTTCAGATACGCAGTATTTT
clone_size: once; d_call: .; j_call: TRBJ1-3; v_call: TRBV9; cdr3_aa: CASSTGGNTIYF; cdr3_nt: TGTGCCAGCAGCACCGGGGGAAACACCATATATTTT
clone_size: .; d_call: TRBD1; j_call: TRBJ2-1; v_call: TRBV5-1; cdr3_aa: CASSFLDSGGKEQFF; cdr3_nt: TGCGCCAGCAGCTTTCTGGACTCAGGGGGCAAGGAGCAGTTCTTC
clone_size: .; d_call: TRBD1; j_call: TRBJ1-4; v_call: TRBV28; cdr3_aa: CASSPGQGAEKLFF; cdr3_nt: TGTGCCAGCAGTCCGGGACAGGGCGCTGAAAAACTGTTTTTT
clone_size: once; d_call: TRBD1; j_call: TRBJ2-7; v_call: TRBV27; cdr3_aa: CASRLMDRGPPYEQYF; cdr3_nt: TGTGCCAGCAGGCTAATGGACAGGGGTCCCCCCTACGAGCAGTACTTC
clone_size: .; d_call: .; j_call: TRBJ1-1; v_call: TRBV10-3; cdr3_aa: CAIGETRKLNTEAFF; cdr3_nt: TGTGCCATCGGGGAAACCAGAAAACTGAACACTGAAGCTTTCTTT
clone_size: .; d_call: TRBD1; j_call: TRBJ1-6; v_call: TRBV10-1; cdr3_aa: CASSDDREGSPLHF; cdr3_nt: TGCGCCAGCAGCGACGACAGGGAAGGCTCACCCCTCCACTTT
clone_size: .; d_call: .; j_call: TRBJ1-2; v_call: TRBV6-1; cdr3_aa: CASSDPGDHNYGYTF; cdr3_nt: TGTGCCAGCAGTGATCCAGGGGACCATAACTATGGCTACACCTTC
clone_size: .; d_call: TRBD2; j_call: TRBJ2-3; v_call: TRBV11-2; cdr3_aa: CASSLTGTSRLDTQYF; cdr3_nt: TGTGCCAGCAGCTTGACCGGGACTAGCCGCCTGGATACGCAGTATTTT
clone_size: .; d_call: .; j_call: TRBJ2-7; v_call: TRBV7-2; cdr3_aa: CASSLTRDYEQYF; cdr3_nt: TGTGCCAGCAGCTTAACTCGGGACTACGAGCAGTACTTC
clone_size: .; d_call: TRBD2; j_call: TRBJ2-1; v_call: TRBV28; cdr3_aa: CASSTRLAGANEQFF; cdr3_nt: TGTGCCAGCAGTACCAGACTAGCGGGCGCCAATGAGCAGTTCTTC